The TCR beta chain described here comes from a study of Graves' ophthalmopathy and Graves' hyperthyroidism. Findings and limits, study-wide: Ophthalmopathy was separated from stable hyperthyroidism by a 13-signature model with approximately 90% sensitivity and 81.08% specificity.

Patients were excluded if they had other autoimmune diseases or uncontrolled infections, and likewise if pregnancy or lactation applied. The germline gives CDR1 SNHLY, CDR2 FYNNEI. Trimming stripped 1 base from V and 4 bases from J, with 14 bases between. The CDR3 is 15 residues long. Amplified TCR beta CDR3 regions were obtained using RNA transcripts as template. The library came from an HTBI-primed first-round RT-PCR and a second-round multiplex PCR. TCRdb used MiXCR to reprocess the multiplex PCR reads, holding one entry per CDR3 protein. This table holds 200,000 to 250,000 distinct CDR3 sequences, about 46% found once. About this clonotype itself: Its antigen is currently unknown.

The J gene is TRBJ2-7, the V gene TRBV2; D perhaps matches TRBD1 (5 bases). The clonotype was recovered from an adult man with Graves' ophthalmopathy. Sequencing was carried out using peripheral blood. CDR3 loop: CASSEEGALGYEQYF. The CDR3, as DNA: TGTGCCAGCAGTGAAGAAGGGGCATTAGGGTACGAGCAGTACTTC.